The 21 T cell receptor beta chains reported below all come from one sample, sequenced in a study of cytomegalovirus exposure and HLA in healthy donors. Researchers ran the PCR with 60 Vbeta and 13 Jbeta primers. The method was immunoSEQ multiplex PCR; TCRdb's version includes in-frame clones alone and lacks a portion of them. In all, the sample yields 150,000 to 200,000 clones. Material for sequencing was PBMCs. The receptors originated from a man aged 25-45 years in good health and CMV-seronegative.

The CDR3 reads CASSPGGFSGVYEQYF. The CDR3 bases are TGCGCCAGCAGCCCCGGAGGTTTTAGCGGGGTCTACGAGCAGTACTTC. The chain joins TRBV5-1 to TRBJ2-7; 8 bases are a match to TRBD2. Germline assignment: CDR1 SGHRS and CDR2 YFSETQ. J lost 3 bases, V lost 4 bases, and 12 bases had no gene match. The length of the CDR3 is 16 residues.

CDR3 amino acids: CASSTRLASYEQYF. CDR3 sequence (DNA): TGTGCCAGTAGTACTAGACTAGCCTCCTACGAGCAGTACTTC. V usage is TRBV19 and J usage is TRBJ2-7; TRBD2 matches 7 bases. Germline values: CDR1 LNHDA, CDR2 SQIVND (reference sequence). V gave up 4 bases and J gave up 0 bases; unmatched junction bases: 3. The CDR3 loop spans 14 amino acids. Looking up the rest from reference TRBV19 and TRBJ2-7 gives the full variable domain: DGGITQSPKYLFRKEGQNVTLSCEQNLNHDAMYWYRQDPGQGLRLIYYSQIVNDFQKGDIAEGYSVSREKKESFPLTVTSAQKNPTAFYLCASSTRLASYEQYFGPGTRLTVT.

This rearrangement joins TRBV11-3 to TRBJ1-1; unclear D gene. The V end lost 2 bases, the J end lost 1 base, and 5 bases lay between the germline ends. Germline CDR1 and CDR2: SGHNT and YENEEA. The CDR3 consists of 13 residues. CDR3 sequence: CASSLTRNTEAFF. CDR3 in DNA: TGTGCCAGCAGCTTAACGAGGAACACTGAAGCTTTCTTT.

This chain joins TRBV7-9 and TRBJ2-7, with D uncertain. The CDR3 has 12 amino acids. CDR1 is SEHNR, CDR2 FQNEAQ, per germline (reference sequence). Trimming pared 5 bases from V and 0 bases from J, leaving 5 bases between. This CDR3 reads CASSRSSYEQYF. The CDR3 DNA sequence: TGTGCCAGCAGCCGTAGCTCCTACGAGCAGTACTTC.

The chain is built from TRBV7-2 and TRBJ1-5, with TRBD1 matching 7 bases. The V gene's germline CDR1 is SGHTA and CDR2 FQGNSA. J lost 9 bases, V lost 5 bases, and 7 bases had no gene match. The CDR3 length is 13 residues. In DNA, the CDR3 is TGTGCCAGCAGCCCACAGGGGAACGGGCCCCAGCATTTT. It translates to CASSPQGNGPQHF.

The chain links TRBV19 to TRBJ2-2; 9 bases are shared with TRBD2. The CDR3 covers 17 residues. Germline-derived CDR1 and CDR2 are LNHDA and SQIVND (reference sequence). V was pared by 1 base and J by 3 bases, with 6 bases of the junction left unmatched. CDR3 residues: CASSIGGGRAYTGELFF. As DNA, the CDR3 is TGTGCCAGTAGTATAGGTGGCGGGAGGGCCTACACCGGGGAGCTGTTTTTT.

The CDR3 DNA reads TGCGCCAGCAGCTTCGGGCTAGCGGCCTACAATGAGCAGTTCTTC. It codes for CASSFGLAAYNEQFF. The chain joins TRBV5-1 to TRBJ2-1; 7 bases map to TRBD2. The CDR3 covers 15 residues. With V trimmed by 2 bases and J by 2 bases, 4 bases remained unmatched. Looked up from germline, CDR1 is SGHRS and CDR2 is YFSETQ.

The chain combines TRBV4-2 with TRBJ1-6, with 10 positions matching TRBD1. The V segment lost 4 bases and the J segment 9 bases; nucleotides outside the gene matches: 15. The CDR3 covers 18 residues. In germline, CDR1 is LGHNA, CDR2 YNFKEQ. The CDR3 DNA follows: TGTGCCAGCAGCCCAATAAGTGGCCGGGACAGGGGTGGTTCACCCCTCCACTTT. This codes for CASSPISGRDRGGSPLHF.

V usage is TRBV7-9 and J usage is TRBJ2-7; TRBD1 matches at 9 bases. V trimming: 4 bases; J trimming: 2 bases; junction bases outside the gene matches: 6. Germline V lookup: CDR1 SEHNR, CDR2 FQNEAQ (reference sequence). The CDR3 runs 15 residues. CDR3 nucleotide sequence: TGTGCCAGCAGCTCGCCGGGACAGGGAACCTACGAGCAGTACTTC. Translation gives CASSSPGQGTYEQYF.

This sequence joins TRBV18 and TRBJ1-2; 7 bases are a match to TRBD1. Germline V gene sequence: CDR1 KGHSH, CDR2 LQKENI. The CDR3 covers 17 residues. The junction had 10 bases not matched to a gene; V was cut back by 3 bases and J by 0 bases. In DNA form, the CDR3 reads TGTGCCAGCTCACCCCTATCTGGGACAGCAACTAACTATGGCTACACCTTC. Translating gives CASSPLSGTATNYGYTF. Full variable domain (remainder filled in from reference TRBV18 and TRBJ1-2): NAGVMQNPRHLVRRRGQEARLRCSPMKGHSHVYWYRQLPEEGLKFMVYLQKENIIDESGMPKERFSAEFPKEGPSILRIQQVVRGDSAAYFCASSPLSGTATNYGYTFGSGTRLTVV.

V and J are TRBV19 and TRBJ1-5, with D unclear. The CDR3 consists of 16 residues. V was clipped by 0 bases and J by 3 bases, with 12 bases between them. CDR1 is LNHDA, CDR2 SQIVND, per germline (reference sequence). Here the CDR3 DNA reads TGTGCCAGTAGTATAGAATTCGCAGGCGACAATCAGCCCCAGCATTTT. Translated, it gives CASSIEFAGDNQPQHF. Combining the CDR3 with reference TRBV19 and TRBJ1-5 gives the whole variable domain DGGITQSPKYLFRKEGQNVTLSCEQNLNHDAMYWYRQDPGQGLRLIYYSQIVNDFQKGDIAEGYSVSREKKESFPLTVTSAQKNPTAFYLCASSIEFAGDNQPQHFGDGTRLSIL.

CDR3 region: CASSYGGMNTEAFF. The CDR3 nucleotides are TGTGCCAGCAGTTACGGAGGCATGAACACTGAAGCTTTCTTT. The chain couples TRBV6-5 to TRBJ1-1; D is unresolved. Deletions cut 2 bases from V and 0 bases from J, with 7 bases between. The CDR3 is made up of 14 amino acids. CDR1 is MNHEY, CDR2 SVGAGI, per germline.

V is TRBV14 and J is TRBJ2-3, with D uncertain. Germline-derived CDR1 and CDR2 are SGHDN and FVKESK. The CDR3 loop spans 15 amino acids. Trimming removed 0 bases from V and 3 bases from J, with 10 bases in between. CDR3 protein: CASSQELLWTDTQYF. DNA for the CDR3: TGTGCCAGCAGCCAAGAACTTTTGTGGACAGATACGCAGTATTTT.

V usage is TRBV7-3 and J usage is TRBJ2-1, with TRBD2 matching 13 bases. This CDR3 comprises 18 residues. In germline, CDR1 is SGHTA, CDR2 FQGTGA. Unmatched junction bases numbered 7, after V lost 0 bases and J lost 5 bases. The CDR3 region has the DNA TGTGCCAGCAGCTTAACCCTTGGGACTAGCGGGACCCACAATGAGCAGTTCTTC. Translating gives CASSLTLGTSGTHNEQFF.

The chain couples TRBV27 to TRBJ2-7; D is possibly TRBD1 (5 bases). This CDR3 has 20 residues. Germline V gene sequence: CDR1 MNHEY, CDR2 SMNVEV (reference sequence). Trimming took off 7 bases at V and 4 bases at J, with 35 bases between the two ends. CDR3 sequence reads: CASNLQGLGISVPSSYEQYF. The CDR3 region has the DNA TGTGCCAGCAATCTTCAGGGTTTAGGTATATCGGTCCCCTCATCATACGAGCAGTACTTC.

The chain is built from TRBV30 and TRBJ1-2; perhaps TRBD1 as D (6 bases). CDR1 is GTSNPN and CDR2 is SVGIG in the germline V gene (reference sequence). This CDR3 contains 14 residues. With 3 bases removed from V and 2 bases from J, the gap between germline ends came to 13 bases. The CDR3 nucleotides read TGTGCCTGGAGAACCCCACAGGGAAACTATGGCTACACCTTC. It specifies CAWRTPQGNYGYTF.

The chain joins TRBV29-1 to TRBJ1-2, with D possibly TRBD1 on 5 matching bases. V was trimmed by 4 bases and J by 3 bases, leaving 12 bases between them. The germline V gene has CDR1 SQVTM and CDR2 ANQGSEA. The CDR3 spans 13 residues. The CDR3 bases are TGCAGCGTTGCCGCGGGGCTTGACTATGGCTACACCTTC. As protein: CSVAAGLDYGYTF.

The chain couples TRBV9 to TRBJ2-3; tentative D call: TRBD1 (5 bases). Looked up from germline, CDR1 is SGDLS and CDR2 is YYNGEE. CDR3 length: 15 amino acids. V was trimmed by 3 bases and J by 2 bases, leaving 13 bases between them. CDR3 sequence: CASSGQRLNTDTQYF. The CDR3 DNA reads as TGTGCCAGCAGCGGACAGAGGTTAAACACAGATACGCAGTATTTT.

The rearrangement joins TRBV5-1 to TRBJ2-7, with 8 nucleotides matching TRBD2. The junction had 6 bases not matched to a gene; V was cut back by 4 bases and J by 0 bases. The CDR3 totals 15 residues. Germline CDR1 and CDR2: SGHRS and YFSETQ. In nucleotides, the CDR3 is TGCGCCAGCAGCCTGTCGGGGGGGCACTCCTACGAGCAGTACTTC. Protein: CASSLSGGHSYEQYF.

In the case of this clone: In the same sample, other DNA sequences code for this CDR3. This chain connects TRBV19 to TRBJ2-6; TRBD1 aligns across 7 bases. In germline, CDR1 is LNHDA, CDR2 SQIVND (reference sequence). Unmatched junction bases numbered 2, after V lost 6 bases and J lost 0 bases. The CDR3 sequence is 15 residues long. The DNA for the CDR3 is TGTGCCAGTAGCTGGACAGGCTCTGGGGCCAACGTCCTGACTTTC. Translating gives CASSWTGSGANVLTF.

The rearrangement joins TRBV28 to TRBJ1-2; TRBD1 is a possible D gene (6 bases). CDR3 length: 15 amino acids. V was shortened by 6 bases and J by 6 bases, with 20 bases between the two germline ends. CDR1 is MDHEN, CDR2 SYDVKM, per germline. This chain's CDR3 is CASSPTGQGRNGYTF. The CDR3 coding sequence is TGTGCCAGCAGCCCAACCGGTCAGGGGCGTAATGGCTACACCTTC.